Reported below is one T cell receptor beta chain. TCRdb fed the RT-PCR reads into MiXCR, producing one record per CDR3 protein. The data contain roughly 250,000 distinct CDR3 sequences, roughly 14% of them singletons. The data stem from a study of patients and donors after allogeneic stem cell transplantation. Sample: blood, either unsorted or a sorted T cell fraction (not recorded which). The clonotype originates from a human donor who was either an allogeneic HSCT recipient or a stem cell or donor lymphocyte infusion donor (not recorded which). It is not recorded whose cells these are; they may come from a transplant donor.

CDR3 DNA: TGCGCCAGCAGCCAAGGTGCCCCGGGCTACGAGCAGTACTTC. Encoded protein: CASSQGAPGYEQYF. The chain employs TRBV4-1 and TRBJ2-7; D gene uncertain. Deletions cut 1 base from V and 3 bases from J, with 10 bases between. The CDR3 loop spans 14 amino acids. Germline CDR1 MGHRA, CDR2 YSYEKL.